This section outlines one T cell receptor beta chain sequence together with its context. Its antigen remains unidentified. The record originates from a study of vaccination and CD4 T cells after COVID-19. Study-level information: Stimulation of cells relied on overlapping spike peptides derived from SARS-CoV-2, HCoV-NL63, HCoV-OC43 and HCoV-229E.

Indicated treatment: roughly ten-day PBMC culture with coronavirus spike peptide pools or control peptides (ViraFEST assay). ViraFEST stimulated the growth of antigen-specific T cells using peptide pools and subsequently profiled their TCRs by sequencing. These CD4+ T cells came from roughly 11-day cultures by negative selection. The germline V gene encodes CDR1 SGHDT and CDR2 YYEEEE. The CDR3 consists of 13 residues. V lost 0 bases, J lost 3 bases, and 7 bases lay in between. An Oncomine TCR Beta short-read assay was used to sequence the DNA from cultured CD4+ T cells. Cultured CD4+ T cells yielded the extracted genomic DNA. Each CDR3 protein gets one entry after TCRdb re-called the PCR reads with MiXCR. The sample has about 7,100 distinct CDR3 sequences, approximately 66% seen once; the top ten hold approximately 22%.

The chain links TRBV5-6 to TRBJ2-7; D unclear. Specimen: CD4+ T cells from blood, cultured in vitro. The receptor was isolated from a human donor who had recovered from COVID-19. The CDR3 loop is CASSLVDVYEQYF. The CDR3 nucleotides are TGTGCCAGCAGCTTGGTGGACGTCTACGAGCAGTACTTC.